This T cell receptor beta chain derives from a study of memory CD4+ T cells and cytomegalovirus serostatus. Study-wide findings and caveats: About two fifths of the roughly 150 known CMV-associated TCRbeta sequences appeared in CD4+ memory. CMV serostatus prediction reached median AUC approximately 0.95, or 0.91 with US-trained model.

In the original analysis: Out-of-frame sequences were removed, leaving 2 million to 2.5 million distinct TCRbeta sequences. The protocol was immunoSEQ multiplex PCR, while the TCRdb copy is restricted to in-frame clones and leaves out a portion. D and trimming come from the DNA, and the V and J calls and clone size come from that table. The sample holds about 48,000 clones, just under 80% seen once. The sort gate was single viable CD3+CD4+CD8-CD45RO+ cells for memory CD4+ T cells. About this clone itself: Its antigen is undetermined.

The clonotype comes from an adult in good health and CMV-seronegative. The source material was memory CD4+ T cells from blood.

The CDR3 here is CASSFLGTEAFF. In DNA, the CDR3 is TGTGCCAGCAGTTTTCTCGGCACTGAAGCTTTCTTT. The chain employs TRBV27 and TRBJ1-1; no definite D call. V lost 3 bases and J lost 4, with 6 bases in between. Germline-derived CDR1 and CDR2 are MNHEY and SMNVEV (reference sequence). This CDR3 comprises 12 residues.